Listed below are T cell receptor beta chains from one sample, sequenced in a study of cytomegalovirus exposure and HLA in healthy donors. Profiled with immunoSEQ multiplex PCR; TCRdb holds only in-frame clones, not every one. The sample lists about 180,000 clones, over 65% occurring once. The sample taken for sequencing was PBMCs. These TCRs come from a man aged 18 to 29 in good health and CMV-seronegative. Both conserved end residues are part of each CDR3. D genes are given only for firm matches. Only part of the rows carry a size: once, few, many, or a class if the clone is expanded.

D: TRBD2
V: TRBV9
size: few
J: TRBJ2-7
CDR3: CASSPGLAGITAQYF
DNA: TGTGCCAGCAGCCCGGGACTAGCGGGCATTACGGCGCAGTACTTC

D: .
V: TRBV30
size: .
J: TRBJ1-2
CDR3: CAWTRQAYGYTF
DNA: TGTGCCTGGACCCGACAGGCCTATGGCTACACCTTC

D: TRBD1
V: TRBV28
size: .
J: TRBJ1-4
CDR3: CASRGTGGGEKLFF
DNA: TGTGCCAGCAGGGGGACAGGGGGTGGCGAAAAACTGTTTTTT

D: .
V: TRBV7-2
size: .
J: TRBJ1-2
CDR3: CASSLAAEGPYGYTF
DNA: TGTGCCAGCAGCTTAGCAGCGGAGGGGCCCTATGGCTACACCTTC

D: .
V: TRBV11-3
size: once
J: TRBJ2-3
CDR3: CASSLTSTDTQYF
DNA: TGTGCCAGCAGCCTTACTAGCACAGATACGCAGTATTTT

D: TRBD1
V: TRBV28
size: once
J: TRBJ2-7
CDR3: CATERGTGPYEQYF
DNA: TGTGCCACCGAACGGGGGACAGGGCCCTACGAGCAGTACTTC

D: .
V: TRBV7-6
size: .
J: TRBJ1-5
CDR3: CASSLASAGTSQPQHF
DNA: TGTGCCAGCAGCTTAGCGTCGGCAGGCACAAGTCAGCCCCAGCATTTT

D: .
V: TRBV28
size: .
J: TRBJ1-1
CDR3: CASSLSRTANTEAFF
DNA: TGTGCCAGCAGTTTATCCAGGACAGCGAACACTGAAGCTTTCTTT

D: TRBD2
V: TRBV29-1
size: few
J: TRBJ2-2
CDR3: CSAGRRAGELFF
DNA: TGCAGCGCCGGGAGGCGGGCCGGGGAGCTGTTTTTT

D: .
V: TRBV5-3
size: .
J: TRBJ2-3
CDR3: CARIEEGPSTDTQYF
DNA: TGTGCCAGAATTGAGGAGGGCCCTAGCACAGATACGCAGTATTTT

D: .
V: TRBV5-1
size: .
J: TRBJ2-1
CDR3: CASSLAEGPRWSYNEQFF
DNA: TGCGCCAGCAGCTTGGCGGAGGGGCCGCGTTGGTCCTACAATGAGCAGTTCTTC

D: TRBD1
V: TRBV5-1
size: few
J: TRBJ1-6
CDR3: CASSTQGASDSPLHF
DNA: TGCGCCAGCAGCACTCAGGGGGCGAGCGATTCACCCCTCCACTTT

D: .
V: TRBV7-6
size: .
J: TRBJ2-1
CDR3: CASSFGSEYNEQFF
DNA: TGTGCCAGCAGCTTCGGCAGCGAATACAATGAGCAGTTCTTC

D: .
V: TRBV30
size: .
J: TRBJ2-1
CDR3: CAWSPLSGEQFF
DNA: TGTGCCTGGAGTCCACTTAGCGGTGAGCAGTTCTTC

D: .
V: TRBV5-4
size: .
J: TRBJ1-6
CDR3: CASSLGSPGGNSPLHF
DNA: TGTGCCAGCAGCTTGGGATCCCCGGGAGGTAATTCACCCCTCCACTTT

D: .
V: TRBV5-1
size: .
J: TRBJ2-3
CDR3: CASSSRPGDTQYF
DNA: TGCGCCAGCAGCTCACGTCCGGGAGATACGCAGTATTTT

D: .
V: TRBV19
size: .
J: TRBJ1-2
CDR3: CASSRVNYGYTF
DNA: TGTGCCAGCTCTCGGGTTAACTATGGCTACACCTTC

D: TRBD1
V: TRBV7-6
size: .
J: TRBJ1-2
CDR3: CASSSDRDGYTF
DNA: TGTGCCAGCAGCTCCGACAGGGATGGCTACACCTTC

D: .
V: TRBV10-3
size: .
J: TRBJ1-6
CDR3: CAIKGVWNSPLHF
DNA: TGTGCCATCAAGGGGGTATGGAATTCACCCCTCCACTTT

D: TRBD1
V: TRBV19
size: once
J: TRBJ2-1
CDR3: CASTTRGPGQIHNEQFF
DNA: TGTGCCAGTACCACGAGGGGACCGGGACAGATACACAATGAGCAGTTCTTC

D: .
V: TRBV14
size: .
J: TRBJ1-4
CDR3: CASSQDRRPTNEKLFF
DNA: TGTGCCAGCAGCCAAGATCGGCGGCCAACTAATGAAAAACTGTTTTTT

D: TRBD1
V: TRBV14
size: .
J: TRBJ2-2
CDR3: CASSQVRGPGELFF
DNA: TGTGCCAGCAGCCAAGTCAGGGGGCCCGGGGAGCTGTTTTTT

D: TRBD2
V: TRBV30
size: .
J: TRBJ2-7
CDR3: CAWSGKVAGGASYEQYF
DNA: TGTGCCTGGAGTGGCAAGGTCGCCGGGGGGGCCTCCTACGAGCAGTACTTC

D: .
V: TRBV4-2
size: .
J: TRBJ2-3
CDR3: CASSQDLRPRSTDTQYF
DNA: TGTGCCAGCAGCCAAGATCTGAGGCCTCGTAGCACAGATACGCAGTATTTT

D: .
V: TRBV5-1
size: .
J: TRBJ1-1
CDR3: CASSPRQVNTEAFF
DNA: TGCGCCAGCAGCCCCCGACAGGTGAACACTGAAGCTTTCTTT

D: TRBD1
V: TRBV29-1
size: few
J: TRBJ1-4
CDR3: CSASGQRATNEKLFF
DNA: TGCAGCGCATCGGGACAGCGGGCGACTAATGAAAAACTGTTTTTT

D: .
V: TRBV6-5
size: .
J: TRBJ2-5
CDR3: CASSYSREGAKYF
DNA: TGTGCCAGCAGTTACTCGCGTGAGGGAGCCAAGTACTTC

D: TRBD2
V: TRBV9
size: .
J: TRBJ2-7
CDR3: CASSVASGVYEQYF
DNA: TGTGCCAGCAGCGTAGCCAGCGGGGTCTACGAGCAGTACTTC

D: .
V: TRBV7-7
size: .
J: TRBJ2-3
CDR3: CASSLGTFQDTDTQYF
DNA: TGTGCTAGCAGCTTAGGGACTTTCCAAGACACAGATACGCAGTATTTT

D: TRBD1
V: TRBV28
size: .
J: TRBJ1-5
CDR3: CASTPAGGNSNQPQHF
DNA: TGTGCCAGCACCCCGGCAGGGGGCAATAGCAATCAGCCCCAGCATTTT

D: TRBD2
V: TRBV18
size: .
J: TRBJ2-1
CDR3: CASSPVASGVNEQFF
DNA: TGTGCCAGCTCACCGGTGGCTAGCGGGGTGAATGAGCAGTTCTTC

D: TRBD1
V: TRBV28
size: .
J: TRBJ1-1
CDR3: CASSTVDRVTEAFF
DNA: TGTGCCAGCAGTACAGTTGACAGGGTCACTGAAGCTTTCTTT

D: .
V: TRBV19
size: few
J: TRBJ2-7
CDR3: CASSIGGGIYEQYF
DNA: TGTGCCAGTAGTATCGGGGGAGGTATCTACGAGCAGTACTTC

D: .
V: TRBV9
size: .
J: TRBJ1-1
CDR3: CASSDIGVAVNTEAFF
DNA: TGTGCCAGCAGCGACATAGGGGTGGCGGTGAACACTGAAGCTTTCTTT

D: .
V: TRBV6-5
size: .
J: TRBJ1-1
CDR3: CASRAPRGPYTEAFF
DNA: TGTGCCAGCAGGGCCCCCAGGGGTCCTTACACTGAAGCTTTCTTT

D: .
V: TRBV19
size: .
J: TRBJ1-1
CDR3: CASSIKGFLMNTEAFF
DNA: TGTGCCAGTAGTATTAAGGGGTTTTTGATGAACACTGAAGCTTTCTTT